The T cell receptor (beta chain) described here comes from a study of OX40 agonist ivuxolimab in advanced cancers. The overall study: Of mixed ages from about 23 to 85 and averaging about 60 years, the group was more than 65% male.

This CDR3 contains 12 residues. Germline V CDR1 and CDR2: SGHNT, YYREEE (reference sequence). The V end was cut by 2 bases, the J end by 1 base, with 3 bases between. The assay was immunoSEQ multiplex PCR, and TCRdb's table has in-frame clones only and misses some. The sample yields 48,000 or so clones, about 81% seen once. The rearrangement uses TRBV5-4 and TRBJ1-1; D unresolved. The source is an adult with an advanced solid tumor such as melanoma, head and neck, liver or kidney cancer. Sequenced here: CD4+ or CD8+ T cells sorted from blood, sampled in a trial of the OX40 agonist ivuxolimab. CDR3 loop: CASSFGNTEAFF. CDR3 sequence (DNA): TGTGCCAGCAGCTTTGGGAACACTGAAGCTTTCTTT.